The 9 T cell receptor beta chains given below trace back to one sample, sequenced in a study of response to subunit inactivated influenza vaccine. TCRdb passed the RT-PCR reads through MiXCR, listing each CDR3 protein once. The sample lists roughly 700,000 distinct CDR3 sequences; 15% to 19% were seen once. The material was PBMCs from blood, obtained 12 days after vaccination. The receptors derive from a man in his forties or fifties who received an inactivated influenza vaccine.

This clonotype was counted at least ten times. The chain recombines TRBV20-1 with TRBJ2-1, with D maybe TRBD2 (5 bases). This CDR3 region has 13 residues. CDR1 and CDR2 from the germline V gene are DFQATT and SNEGSKA (reference sequence). The ends were cut back, 3 bases at V and 2 bases at J, with 8 bases in the middle. CDR3 DNA sequence: TGCAGTGCTAGGGACTTCACCTACAATGAGCAGTTCTTC. Its protein is CSARDFTYNEQFF.

This chain uses TRBV5-1 with TRBJ2-3; 10 nucleotides match TRBD2. CDR1 is SGHRS, CDR2 YFSETQ, per germline. The CDR3 contains 15 residues. J was trimmed by 2 bases and V by 4 bases; bases with no gene match: 4. In nucleotides, the CDR3 is TGCGCCAGCAGCACTGGGACTAGCGACACAGATACGCAGTATTTT. Translating it yields CASSTGTSDTDTQYF.

The chain joins TRBV12-2 to TRBJ2-3; the D segment call TRBD2 is taken from the table without a DNA check. TRBV12-2 is assigned pseudogene status. The CDR3 contains 18 residues. CDR3 in amino acids: CASRLAISGGFSTDTQYF. The CDR3 bases are TGTGCAAGTCGCTTAGCTATTAGCGGGGGTTTTAGCACAGATACGCAGTATTTT.

This clonotype was seen many times. The chain uses TRBV20-1 and TRBJ2-3; 7 nucleotides line up with TRBD1. Trimming removed 5 bases from V and 0 bases from J; junction bases left unmatched: 14. The CDR3 has 17 amino acids. Germline CDR1 and CDR2: DFQATT and SNEGSKA (reference sequence). The CDR3 bases are TGCAGTGCTCCCAAAGGGGGCCCCACAATTAGCACAGATACGCAGTATTTT. Translated: CSAPKGGPTISTDTQYF.

This rearrangement joins TRBV20-1 to TRBJ2-3; TRBD2 is a possible D gene (6 bases). The CDR3 runs to 15 residues. V was cut by 3 bases and J by 2 bases, with 15 bases left in between. The germline V gene encodes CDR1 DFQATT and CDR2 SNEGSKA (reference sequence). This CDR3 reads CSASPSGDDTDTQYF. CDR3 bases: TGCAGTGCTAGCCCTTCGGGGGATGACACAGATACGCAGTATTTT.

This clonotype was counted only a few times. V and J are TRBV29-1 and TRBJ2-2; no definite D call. The CDR3 covers 13 residues. The germline CDR1 and CDR2 sequences are SQVTM and ANQGSEA. Between the trimmed V and J ends, which lost 4 bases and 1 base, there was a span of 7 bases. The CDR3 loop reads CSVVEVNTGELFF. In DNA, the CDR3 is TGCAGCGTTGTAGAAGTGAACACCGGGGAGCTGTTTTTT.

In this sample, this clonotype turned up once. The J gene is TRBJ1-2, the V gene TRBV30; D not certain. The germline V gene encodes CDR1 GTSNPN and CDR2 SVGIG (reference sequence). This CDR3 is 14 amino acids long. The V gene lost 0 bases and the J gene lost 1 base, with 9 bases spanning the gap. CDR3 in DNA: TGTGCCTGGAGTGTACCTAACAATAACTATGGCTACACCTTC. This codes for CAWSVPNNNYGYTF.

This clonotype has more than one count but fewer than ten. This chain joins TRBV4-2 and TRBJ1-4, with 7 bases lining up with TRBD1. The germline V gene encodes CDR1 LGHNA and CDR2 YNFKEQ. V gave up 1 base and J gave up 0 bases; unmatched junction bases: 2. This CDR3 comprises 16 residues. This chain's CDR3 is CASSQARGSTNEKLFF. CDR3 sequence (DNA): TGTGCCAGCAGCCAAGCCAGGGGGTCAACTAATGAAAAACTGTTTTTT.

This rearrangement joins TRBV4-2 to TRBJ2-7; D possibly corresponds to TRBD1 (6 bases). V was pared by 0 bases and J by 4 bases, with 16 bases between. This CDR3 is 16 amino acids long. Looked up from germline, CDR1 is LGHNA and CDR2 is YNFKEQ. CDR3 amino acids: CASSQDRTAGAYEQYF. CDR3 nucleotide sequence: TGTGCCAGCAGCCAAGATCGGACAGCAGGCGCGTACGAGCAGTACTTC.